This TCR beta chain was sequenced during a study of blood T cells in healthy people across ages. On this clonotype itself: The antigen is unknown.

Through a sample-barcoded 5' primer and a J-beta primer mix, a second PCR was run for about 6 to 12 cycles. Tags on each cDNA molecule came from a template-switch adaptor with 12 random nucleotides. TCRdb redid the calling of the 5' RACE reads with MiXCR, one entry per CDR3 protein. Here the sample spans about 1.8 million distinct CDR3 sequences, around 50% being singletons. Germline-derived CDR1 and CDR2 are KGHSH and LQKENI. CDR3 size: 14 residues. Study-level points and caveats: Diversity figures based on one million T cells were deemed too low.

The chain joins TRBV18 to TRBJ2-1, with TRBD1 matching over 8 bases. With the DNA end fitting TRBJ2-7 better, the J assignment may be wrong. Sequences were obtained from blood. The origin of this receptor is a middle-aged woman in good health. The CDR3 reads CASSVDRGYNEQYF. For the CDR3, the DNA is TGTGCCAGCTCCGTCGACAGGGGCTACAATGAGCAGTACTTC.